Listed below are T cell receptor beta chains from one sample, sequenced in a study of PD-1 blockade in classical Hodgkin lymphoma. The repertoire was sequenced with immunoSEQ multiplex PCR; TCRdb's copy has only in-frame clones and lacks some. The sample yields about 97,000 clones, around 80% seen once. This specimen consisted of peripheral blood mononuclear cells (PBMCs), obtained at baseline. Source of these receptors: a human donor with classical Hodgkin lymphoma. Each CDR3 is given with its conserved first and last residue. The D gene is left open where the match is weak. A clone size is listed for some rows: how often the clone was seen (once, few, many), or a class if it is expanded.

J gene: TRBJ1-6; V gene: TRBV4-2; D gene: TRBD1; clone size: .; CDR3 protein: CASSSETGGTDSPLHF; CDR3 DNA: TGTGCCAGCAGCTCGGAGACAGGGGGAACGGATTCACCCCTCCACTTT
J gene: TRBJ2-3; V gene: TRBV5-4; D gene: TRBD2; clone size: .; CDR3 protein: CASSLRLAGDTDTQYF; CDR3 DNA: TGTGCCAGCAGCCTGAGACTAGCGGGGGACACAGATACGCAGTATTTT
J gene: TRBJ2-1; V gene: TRBV7-2; D gene: TRBD2; clone size: few; CDR3 protein: CASSLTSGINNEQFF; CDR3 DNA: TGTGCCAGCAGCTTAACTAGCGGGATCAACAATGAGCAGTTCTTC
J gene: TRBJ2-7; V gene: TRBV28; D gene: .; clone size: .; CDR3 protein: CASSLSGRWGREQYF; CDR3 DNA: TGTGCCAGCAGTTTGTCGGGACGGTGGGGGAGAGAGCAGTACTTC
J gene: TRBJ1-1; V gene: TRBV9; D gene: .; clone size: .; CDR3 protein: CASSRGGSRTEAFF; CDR3 DNA: TGTGCCAGCAGCCGAGGGGGGAGCCGCACTGAAGCTTTCTTT
J gene: TRBJ2-1; V gene: TRBV19; D gene: .; clone size: .; CDR3 protein: CASSLSRAPPYNEQFF; CDR3 DNA: TGTGCCAGTAGTCTCTCGCGGGCCCCCCCCTACAATGAGCAGTTCTTC
J gene: TRBJ1-1; V gene: TRBV6-5; D gene: .; clone size: .; CDR3 protein: CASSYSQGNTEAFF; CDR3 DNA: TGTGCCAGCAGTTATTCACAGGGAAACACTGAAGCTTTCTTT
J gene: TRBJ2-7; V gene: TRBV4-1; D gene: .; clone size: .; CDR3 protein: CASSYRDRTYEQYF; CDR3 DNA: TGCGCCAGCAGCTACAGGGATAGAACTTACGAGCAGTACTTC
J gene: TRBJ2-1; V gene: TRBV19; D gene: TRBD2; clone size: .; CDR3 protein: CASSIIPGGNEQFF; CDR3 DNA: TGTGCCAGTAGTATAATCCCGGGAGGCAATGAGCAGTTCTTC
J gene: TRBJ2-2; V gene: TRBV6-1; D gene: .; clone size: once; CDR3 protein: CASSEGPGNTGELFF; CDR3 DNA: TGTGCCAGCAGTGAAGGCCCAGGGAACACCGGGGAGCTGTTTTTT
J gene: TRBJ1-3; V gene: TRBV7-3; D gene: .; clone size: .; CDR3 protein: CASSLSGVAGNTIYF; CDR3 DNA: TGTGCCAGCAGCTTATCGGGGGTTGCGGGAAACACCATATATTTT
J gene: TRBJ2-7; V gene: TRBV28; D gene: .; clone size: .; CDR3 protein: CANPLLPRMTYEQYF; CDR3 DNA: TGTGCCAACCCCCTGCTCCCGCGGATGACCTACGAGCAGTACTTC
J gene: TRBJ1-2; V gene: TRBV7-9; D gene: .; clone size: .; CDR3 protein: CASSLGGTSGGYTF; CDR3 DNA: TGTGCCAGCAGCTTGGGGGGAACGAGCGGTGGCTACACCTTC
J gene: TRBJ1-2; V gene: TRBV27; D gene: .; clone size: .; CDR3 protein: CASSSPPFYGYTF; CDR3 DNA: TGTGCCAGCAGTTCCCCCCCTTTCTATGGCTACACCTTC
J gene: TRBJ1-2; V gene: TRBV5-6; D gene: TRBD1; clone size: .; CDR3 protein: CASSLRGPYGYTF; CDR3 DNA: TGTGCCAGCAGCTTGAGGGGGCCCTATGGCTACACCTTC
J gene: TRBJ2-2; V gene: TRBV10-3; D gene: TRBD2; clone size: .; CDR3 protein: CAISPTSGGNTGELFF; CDR3 DNA: TGTGCCATCAGTCCCACTAGCGGGGGGAACACCGGGGAGCTGTTTTTT
J gene: TRBJ2-2; V gene: TRBV11-2; D gene: .; clone size: .; CDR3 protein: CASTTLGGRLNTGELFF; CDR3 DNA: TGTGCCAGCACCACACTAGGCGGACGATTGAACACCGGGGAGCTGTTTTTT
J gene: TRBJ2-7; V gene: TRBV10-3; D gene: TRBD1; clone size: .; CDR3 protein: CAISEGDRGSYEQYF; CDR3 DNA: TGTGCCATCAGTGAGGGGGACAGGGGGTCCTACGAGCAGTACTTC